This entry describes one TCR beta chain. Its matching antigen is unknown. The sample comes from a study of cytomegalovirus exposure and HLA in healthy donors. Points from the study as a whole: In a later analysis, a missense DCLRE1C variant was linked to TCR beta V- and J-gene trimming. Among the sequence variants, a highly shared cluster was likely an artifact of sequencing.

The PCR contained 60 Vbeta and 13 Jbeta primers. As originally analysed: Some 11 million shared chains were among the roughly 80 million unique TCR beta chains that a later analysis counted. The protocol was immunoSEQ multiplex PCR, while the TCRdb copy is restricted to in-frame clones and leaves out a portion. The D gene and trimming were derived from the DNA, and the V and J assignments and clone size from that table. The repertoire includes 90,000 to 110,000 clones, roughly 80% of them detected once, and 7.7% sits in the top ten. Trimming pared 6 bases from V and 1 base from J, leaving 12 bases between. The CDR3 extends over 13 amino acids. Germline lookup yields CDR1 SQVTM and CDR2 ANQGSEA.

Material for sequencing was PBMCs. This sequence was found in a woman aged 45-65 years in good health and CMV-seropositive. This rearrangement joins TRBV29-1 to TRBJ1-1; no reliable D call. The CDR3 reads CSVAPTGNTEAFF. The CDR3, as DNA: TGCAGCGTCGCTCCGACGGGGAACACTGAAGCTTTCTTT.